This TCR beta chain comes out of a study of technical replicates of blood from a handful of donors. V lost 6 bases to trimming and J lost 4 bases; unmatched junction nucleotides: 6. The CDR3 runs to 15 residues. CDR1 and CDR2 (germline): MNHNY, SVGAGI (reference sequence). Only in-frame clones appear in the TCRdb table, and some are missing; sequencing was by immunoSEQ multiplex PCR. The sample has about 34,000 clones; 90% to 95% are singletons. The sequence derives from a human donor in good health. Some clones in this sample may be carry-over from other donors' samples. Specimen: PBMCs. This chain joins TRBV6-6 and TRBJ2-1; TRBD2 matches 10 bases. The chain's CDR3 is CASSPSGRGYNEQFF. CDR3 nucleotides: TGTGCCAGCAGCCCCAGCGGGAGGGGATACAATGAGCAGTTCTTC.